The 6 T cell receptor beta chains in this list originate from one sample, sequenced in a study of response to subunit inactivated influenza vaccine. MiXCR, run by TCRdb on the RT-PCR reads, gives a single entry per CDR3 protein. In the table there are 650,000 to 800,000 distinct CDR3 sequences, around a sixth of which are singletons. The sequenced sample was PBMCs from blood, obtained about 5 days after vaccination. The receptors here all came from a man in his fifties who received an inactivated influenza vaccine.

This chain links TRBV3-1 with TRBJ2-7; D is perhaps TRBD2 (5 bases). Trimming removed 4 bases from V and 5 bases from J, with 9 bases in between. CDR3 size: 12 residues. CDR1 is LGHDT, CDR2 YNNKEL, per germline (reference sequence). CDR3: CASSPPSNEQYF. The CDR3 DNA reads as TGTGCCAGCAGCCCTCCTAGCAACGAGCAGTACTTC.

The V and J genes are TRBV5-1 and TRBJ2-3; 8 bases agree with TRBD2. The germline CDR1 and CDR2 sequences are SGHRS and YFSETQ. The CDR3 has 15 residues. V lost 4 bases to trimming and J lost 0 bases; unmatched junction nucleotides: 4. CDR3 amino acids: CASSATSGSTDTQYF. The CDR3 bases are TGCGCCAGCAGCGCAACTAGCGGAAGCACAGATACGCAGTATTTT. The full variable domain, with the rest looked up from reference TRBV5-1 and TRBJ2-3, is KAGVTQTPRYLIKTRGQQVTLSCSPISGHRSVSWYQQTPGQGLQFLFEYFSETQRNKGNFPGRFSGRQFSNSRSEMNVSTLELGDSALYLCASSATSGSTDTQYFGPGTRLTVL.

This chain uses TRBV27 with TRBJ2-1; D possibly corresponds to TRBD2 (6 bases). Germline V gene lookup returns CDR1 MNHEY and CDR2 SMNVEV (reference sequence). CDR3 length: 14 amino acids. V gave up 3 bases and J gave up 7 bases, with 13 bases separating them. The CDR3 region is CASSFPGGPNEQFF. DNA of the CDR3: TGTGCCAGCAGTTTCCCAGGAGGGCCGAATGAGCAGTTCTTC.

The CDR3 protein is CASTPDRGYYEQYF. Written as DNA, the CDR3 is TGTGCCAGCACCCCGGACAGGGGGTACTACGAGCAGTACTTC. This sequence joins TRBV6-2 or TRBV6-3 and TRBJ2-7; 10 positions agree with TRBD1. Trimming cost V 7 bases and J 3 bases; bases outside gene matches: 6. The CDR3 runs to 14 residues. The germline gives CDR1 MNHEY, CDR2 SVGEGT.

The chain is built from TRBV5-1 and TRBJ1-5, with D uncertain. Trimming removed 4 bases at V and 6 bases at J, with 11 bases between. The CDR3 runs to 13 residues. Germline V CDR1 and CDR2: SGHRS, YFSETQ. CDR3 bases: TGCGCCAGCAGCCCAGAGGGATCTCAGCCCCAGCATTTT. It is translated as CASSPEGSQPQHF.

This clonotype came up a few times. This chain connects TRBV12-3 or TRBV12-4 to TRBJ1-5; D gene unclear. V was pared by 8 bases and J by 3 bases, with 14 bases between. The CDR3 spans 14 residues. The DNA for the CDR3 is TGTGCCAGCGGGTCAGGCGCTTTCAATCAGCCCCAGCATTTT. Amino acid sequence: CASGSGAFNQPQHF.